The rows below give T cell receptor beta chains drawn from one sample of a study of blood T cell repertoires in COVID-19. Libraries were prepared by immunoSEQ multiplex PCR; TCRdb keeps only in-frame clonotypes and omits some of them. The table lists about 350,000 clones, roughly 86% of them singletons, with roughly 9.9% in the top ten. Sequencing used peripheral blood. The receptor set was obtained from a man younger than 45 with COVID-19, enrolled during active disease. Both conserved end residues are part of each CDR3. The D gene is left open where the match is weak. The size of a clone is reported for some rows only, either as once, few or many, or as a class for expanded clones.

V gene | clone size | CDR3 length | D gene | CDR3 protein
TRBV5-1 | - | 15 | TRBD1 | CASSLQGGRNTEAFF
TRBV6-5 | - | 14 | - | CASTRSGRDYGYTF
TRBV5-6 | once | 15 | TRBD2 | CASSPIAGASNEQFF
TRBV6-6 | - | 16 | TRBD1 | CASRPGQGASTGELFF
TRBV9 | - | 13 | TRBD1 | CASSGVQGNEAFF
TRBV10-3 | - | 16 | TRBD1 | CAISGDRGSTNEKLFF
TRBV27 | - | 13 | - | CASSSQQGQPQHF
TRBV27 | many | 14 | - | CASSFSRGNQPQHF
TRBV4-3 | - | 14 | - | CASSPGGVTDTQYF
TRBV7-2 | - | 15 | TRBD1 | CASSLDRQGWAGYTF
TRBV30 | - | 16 | - | CAWSTAGLVRLYEQYF
TRBV9 | - | 13 | - | CASSGYMNTEAFF
TRBV12-3/TRBV12-4 | - | 13 | TRBD2 | CASSSLAGETQYF